This T cell receptor beta chain was found in a study of blood T cell repertoires in COVID-19 (TCRdb year 2020). Background for the entire study: Samples from collaborators originated in the United States, Italy and Spain and spanned both the acute and convalescent phases of COVID-19. The prospective study material was composed of cDNA or gDNA derived from T cells, B-cell-depleted T cells, or PBMCs. A freely available public database, intended as a resource for researchers studying the immune response to SARS-CoV-2, is where the repertoires were released. Sample metadata almost always included a de-identified subject ID, COVID-19 status, age in years and sex. Where HLA class I and class II types were available, the types were taken from metadata supplied by the sample provider, not from assay-based typing. Samples came from the ongoing ImmuneRACE study (first 160 participants) plus 1,254 subjects from 6 global collaborators. Deeply sampled blood TCRbeta repertoires from subjects exposed to, actively infected with, or recovered from COVID-19 were included in the dataset. Study-wide conclusions, independent of this receptor: The amount of clinical and demographic metadata varied by source and participant and was provided uncurated.

Compared with germline, V lacks 0 bases and J lacks 7 bases; bases without a gene match: 8. Including cysteine and phenylalanine, the CDR3 has 16 amino acids. CDR3 DNA only is kept here, 48 bases in frame from base 1. CDR1 SGHKS and CDR2 YYEKEE are derived from the germline V gene (reference sequence). Only one count was recorded for this clone. Its recognized antigen is unknown. The sample holds no much larger clone one base away, and base qualities are not on file. TCRbeta CDR3 regions were amplified from genomic DNA by means of the immunoSEQ Assay, a bias-controlled multiplex PCR. The original pipeline was this. The number of nucleated cells in each sample was estimated from the amplification of reference gene primers within the assay. Sequence reads were collapsed and filtered to measure the absolute abundance of every unique TCRbeta CDR3 rearrangement. Productive Simpson clonality was computed per sample as the square root of Simpson's diversity index over productive rearrangements. What TCRdb holds here is the immuneACCESS table cut down to in-frame rearrangements. Part of the clones is not present; checked against another copy, under half of the missing clones reflect an unresolved V gene, and the others are unexplained. D and trimming come from the DNA, and the V and J calls and clone size come from that table. The sample table shows under 200,000 clones, and approximately 91% are seen once. The biggest ten clones account for roughly 2.3% of the sample.

Each collaborating institution followed its own protocols to collect whole blood in K2EDTA tubes. For TCRbeta analysis, collaborator samples were shipped as frozen whole blood, as isolated PBMCs, or as DNA extracted from either sample type. The sequencing input was peripheral blood. The receptor was isolated from a man aged 18-30 years with acute or convalescent COVID-19. The chain couples TRBV5-5 to TRBJ1-5, and 9 bases in between align with TRBD1. The CDR3 region: CASSLGPQGAGQPQHF. The nucleotides read TGTGCCAGCAGCTTGGGGCCACAGGGGGCTGGCCAGCCCCAGCATTTT.